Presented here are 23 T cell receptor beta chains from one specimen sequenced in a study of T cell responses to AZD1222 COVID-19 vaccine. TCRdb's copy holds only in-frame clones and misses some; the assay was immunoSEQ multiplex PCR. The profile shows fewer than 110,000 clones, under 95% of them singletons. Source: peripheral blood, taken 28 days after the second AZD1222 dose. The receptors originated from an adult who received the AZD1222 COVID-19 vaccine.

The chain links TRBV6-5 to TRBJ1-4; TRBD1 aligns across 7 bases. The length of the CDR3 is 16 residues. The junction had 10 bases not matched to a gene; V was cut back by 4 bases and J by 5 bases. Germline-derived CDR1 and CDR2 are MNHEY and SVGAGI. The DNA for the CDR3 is TGTGCCAGCAGTTCCCGACAGGGTAGTGCGAATGAAAAACTGTTTTTT. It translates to CASSSRQGSANEKLFF.

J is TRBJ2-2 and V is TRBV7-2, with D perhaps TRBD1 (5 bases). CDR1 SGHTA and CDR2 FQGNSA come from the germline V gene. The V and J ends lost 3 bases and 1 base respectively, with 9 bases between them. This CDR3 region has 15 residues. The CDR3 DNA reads TGTGCCAGCAGCTTCATCAGGGAGAACACCGGGGAGCTGTTTTTT. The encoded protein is CASSFIRENTGELFF. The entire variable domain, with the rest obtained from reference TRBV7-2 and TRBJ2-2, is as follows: GAGVSQSPSNKVTEKGKDVELRCDPISGHTALYWYRQSLGQGLEFLIYFQGNSAPDKSGLPSDRFSAERTGGSVSTLTIQRTQQEDSAVYLCASSFIRENTGELFFGEGSRLTVL.

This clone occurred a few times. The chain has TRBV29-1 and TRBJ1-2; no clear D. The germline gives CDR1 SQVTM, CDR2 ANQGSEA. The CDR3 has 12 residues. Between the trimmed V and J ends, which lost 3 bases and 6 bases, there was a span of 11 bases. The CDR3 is CSVDNLLNGYTF. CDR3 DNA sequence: TGCAGCGTTGATAACCTTCTTAATGGCTACACCTTC.

CDR3: CASSLKAGGTYGYTF. The CDR3 nucleotides are TGTGCCAGCAGTTTAAAGGCAGGGGGCACCTATGGCTACACCTTC. The chain links TRBV28 to TRBJ1-2; 8 bases agree with TRBD1. Per germline, CDR1 MDHEN and CDR2 SYDVKM. This CDR3 region has 15 residues. V was pared by 2 bases and J by 4 bases, with 6 bases of the junction left unmatched.

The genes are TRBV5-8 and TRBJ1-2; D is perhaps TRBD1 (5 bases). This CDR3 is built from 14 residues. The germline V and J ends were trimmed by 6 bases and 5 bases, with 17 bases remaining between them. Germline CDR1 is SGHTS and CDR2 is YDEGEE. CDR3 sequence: CASIPMGGAYGYTF. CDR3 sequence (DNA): TGTGCCAGCATCCCCATGGGGGGAGCTTATGGCTACACCTTC.

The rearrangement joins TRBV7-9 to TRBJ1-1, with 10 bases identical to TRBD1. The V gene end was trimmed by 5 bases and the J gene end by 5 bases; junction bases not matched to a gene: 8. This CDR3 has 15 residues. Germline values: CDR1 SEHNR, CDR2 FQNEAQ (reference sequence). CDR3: CASSPRDRGGTEAFF. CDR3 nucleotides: TGTGCCAGCAGCCCGCGGGACAGGGGAGGGACTGAAGCTTTCTTT.

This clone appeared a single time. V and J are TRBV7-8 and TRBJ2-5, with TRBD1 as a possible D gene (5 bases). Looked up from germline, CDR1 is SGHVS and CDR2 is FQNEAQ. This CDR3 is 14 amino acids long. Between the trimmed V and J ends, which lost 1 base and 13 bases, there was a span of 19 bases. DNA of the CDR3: TGTGCCAGCAGCTTAGGCAGGGAACCGACTGTGCGGTACTTC. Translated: CASSLGREPTVRYF.

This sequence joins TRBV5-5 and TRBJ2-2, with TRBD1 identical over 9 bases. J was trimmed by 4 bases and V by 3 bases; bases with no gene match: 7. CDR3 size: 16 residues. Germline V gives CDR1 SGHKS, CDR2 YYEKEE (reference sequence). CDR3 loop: CASSSPGQGITGELFF. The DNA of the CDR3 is TGTGCCAGCAGCTCCCCGGGACAGGGTATCACCGGGGAGCTGTTTTTT.

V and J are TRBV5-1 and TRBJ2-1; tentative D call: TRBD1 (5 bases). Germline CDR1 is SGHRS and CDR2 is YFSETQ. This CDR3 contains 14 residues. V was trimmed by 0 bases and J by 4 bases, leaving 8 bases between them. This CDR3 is CASSLEQAYNEQFF. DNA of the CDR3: TGCGCCAGCAGCTTGGAACAGGCTTACAATGAGCAGTTCTTC.

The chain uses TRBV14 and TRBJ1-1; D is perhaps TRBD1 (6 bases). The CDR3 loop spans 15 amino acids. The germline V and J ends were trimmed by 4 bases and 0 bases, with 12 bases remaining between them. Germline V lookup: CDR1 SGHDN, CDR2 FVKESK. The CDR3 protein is CASSPPDSLNTEAFF. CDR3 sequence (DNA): TGTGCCAGCAGCCCGCCGGACAGCTTGAACACTGAAGCTTTCTTT.

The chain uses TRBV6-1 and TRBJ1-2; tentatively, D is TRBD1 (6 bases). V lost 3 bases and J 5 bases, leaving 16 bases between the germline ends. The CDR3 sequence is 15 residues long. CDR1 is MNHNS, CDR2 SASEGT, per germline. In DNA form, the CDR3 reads TGTGCCAGCAGTGACGGACACGACAGGAAATATGGCTACACCTTC. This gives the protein CASSDGHDRKYGYTF.

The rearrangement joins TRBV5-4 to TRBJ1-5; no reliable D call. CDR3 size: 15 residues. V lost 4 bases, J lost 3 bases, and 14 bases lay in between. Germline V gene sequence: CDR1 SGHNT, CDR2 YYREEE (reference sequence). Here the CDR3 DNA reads TGTGCCAGCAGCCCCGGACCCGCGATCAATCAGCCCCAGCATTTT. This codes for CASSPGPAINQPQHF.

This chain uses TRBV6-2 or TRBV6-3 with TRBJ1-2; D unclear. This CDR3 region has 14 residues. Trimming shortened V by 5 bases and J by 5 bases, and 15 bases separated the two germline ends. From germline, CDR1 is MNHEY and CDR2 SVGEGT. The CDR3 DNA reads TGTGCCAGCAGTACCCCCGGAAGTCAGTATGGCTACACCTTC. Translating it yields CASSTPGSQYGYTF.

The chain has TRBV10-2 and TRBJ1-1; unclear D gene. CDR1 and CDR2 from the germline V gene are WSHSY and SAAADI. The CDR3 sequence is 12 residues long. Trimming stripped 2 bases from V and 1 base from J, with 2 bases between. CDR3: CASSEKNTEAFF. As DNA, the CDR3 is TGCGCCAGCAGTGAGAAGAACACTGAAGCTTTCTTT.

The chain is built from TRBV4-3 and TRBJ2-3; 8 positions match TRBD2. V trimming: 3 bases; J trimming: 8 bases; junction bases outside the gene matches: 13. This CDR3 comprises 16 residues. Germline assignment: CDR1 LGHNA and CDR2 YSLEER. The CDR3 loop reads CASSQGPGGAKGTQYF. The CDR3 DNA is TGCGCCAGCAGCCAGGGCCCGGGAGGGGCCAAAGGTACGCAGTATTTT.

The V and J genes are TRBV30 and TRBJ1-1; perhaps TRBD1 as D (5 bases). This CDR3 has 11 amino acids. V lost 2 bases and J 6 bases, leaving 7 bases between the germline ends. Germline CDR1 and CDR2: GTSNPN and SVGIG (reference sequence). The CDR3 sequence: CAWSWGAEAFF. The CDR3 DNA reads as TGTGCCTGGAGTTGGGGCGCTGAAGCTTTCTTT.

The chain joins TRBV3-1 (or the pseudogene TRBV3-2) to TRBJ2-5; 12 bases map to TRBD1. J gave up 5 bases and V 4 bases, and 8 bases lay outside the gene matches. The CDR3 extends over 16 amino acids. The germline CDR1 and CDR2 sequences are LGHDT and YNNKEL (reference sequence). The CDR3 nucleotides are TGTGCCAGCAGCCTCGGGACAGGGGGCCAGGTCGAGACCCAGTACTTC. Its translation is CASSLGTGGQVETQYF.

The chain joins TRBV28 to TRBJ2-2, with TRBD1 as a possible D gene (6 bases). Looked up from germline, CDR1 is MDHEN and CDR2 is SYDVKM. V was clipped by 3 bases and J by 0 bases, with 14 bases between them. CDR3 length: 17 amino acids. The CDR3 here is CASSFPRGQTNTGELFF. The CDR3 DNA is TGTGCCAGCAGTTTCCCCAGGGGCCAGACGAACACCGGGGAGCTGTTTTTT.

CDR3 amino acids: CAWSSRTGINQPQHF. In DNA form, the CDR3 reads TGTGCCTGGAGTAGTAGGACAGGGATCAATCAGCCCCAGCATTTT. The chain combines TRBV30 with TRBJ1-5, with 8 bases identical to TRBD1. The CDR3 is 15 residues long. V dropped 2 bases and J dropped 3; count of bases not matched to a gene: 6. The germline V gene has CDR1 GTSNPN and CDR2 SVGIG (reference sequence).

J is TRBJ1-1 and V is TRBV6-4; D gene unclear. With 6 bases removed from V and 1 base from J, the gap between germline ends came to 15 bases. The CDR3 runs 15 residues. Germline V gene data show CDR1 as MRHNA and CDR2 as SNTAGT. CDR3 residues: CASSVSRTENTEAFF. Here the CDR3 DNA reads TGTGCCAGCAGCGTCAGCCGGACGGAGAACACTGAAGCTTTCTTT.

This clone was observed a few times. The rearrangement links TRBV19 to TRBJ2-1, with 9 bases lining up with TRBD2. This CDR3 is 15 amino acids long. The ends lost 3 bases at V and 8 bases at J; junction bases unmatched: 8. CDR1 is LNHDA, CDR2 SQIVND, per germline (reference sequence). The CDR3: CASSIDAGGRDEQFF. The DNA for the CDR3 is TGTGCCAGTAGTATTGATGCGGGAGGGAGGGATGAGCAGTTCTTC.

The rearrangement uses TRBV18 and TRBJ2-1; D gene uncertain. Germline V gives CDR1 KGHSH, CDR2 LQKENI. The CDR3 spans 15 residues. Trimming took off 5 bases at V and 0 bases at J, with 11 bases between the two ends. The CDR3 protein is CASSRSTTSYNEQFF. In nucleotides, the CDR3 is TGTGCCAGCTCAAGGTCCACTACCTCCTACAATGAGCAGTTCTTC.

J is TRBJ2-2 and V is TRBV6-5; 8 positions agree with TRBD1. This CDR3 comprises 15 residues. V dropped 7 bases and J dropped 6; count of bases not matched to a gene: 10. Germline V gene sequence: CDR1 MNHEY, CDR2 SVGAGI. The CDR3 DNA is TGTGCCAGCACCTTTCGACAGGGGTTCTCCGGGGAGCTGTTTTTT. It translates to CASTFRQGFSGELFF.